The 24 T cell receptor beta chains below come from one sample, sequenced in a study of control samples from healthy donors and cancer patients. The repertoire was sequenced with immunoSEQ multiplex PCR; TCRdb's copy has only in-frame clones and lacks some. The sample has about 96,000 clones; more than 80% are singletons. The sequenced sample consisted of blood. These receptor sequences come from a man in his late teens or twenties in good health.

The CDR3 here is CASSFGLNQPQHF. The CDR3 DNA reads as TGCGCCAGCAGCTTCGGCCTCAATCAGCCCCAGCATTTT. The rearrangement uses TRBV4-1 and TRBJ1-5; D call uncertain. This CDR3 contains 13 residues. The V gene's germline CDR1 is MGHRA and CDR2 YSYEKL. V gave up 5 bases and J gave up 3 bases, with 8 bases separating them.

The chain has TRBV29-1 and TRBJ1-1; 9 bases are a match to TRBD1. V trimming: 5 bases; J trimming: 13 bases; junction bases outside the gene matches: 8. The V gene's germline CDR1 is SQVTM and CDR2 ANQGSEA. The CDR3 covers 11 residues. CDR3 in DNA: TGCAGCGTTTGGACAGGGGTTTTTGGTTTCTTT. This codes for CSVWTGVFGFF. The whole variable domain, remainder taken from reference TRBV29-1 and TRBJ1-1, is SAVISQKPSRDICQRGTSLTIQCQVDSQVTMMFWYRQQPGQSLTLIATANQGSEATYESGFVIDKFPISRPNLTFSTLTVSNMSPEDSSIYLCSVWTGVFGFFGQGTRLTVV.

The chain has TRBV4-3 and TRBJ1-3; 9 bases agree with TRBD1. This CDR3 is 16 amino acids long. Germline CDR1 is LGHNA and CDR2 is YSLEER. V was clipped by 3 bases and J by 4 bases; unmatched bases: 7. DNA for the CDR3: TGCGCCAGCAGCCAGTTACCGGGACAGGGAGGAAACACCATATATTTT. The encoded protein is CASSQLPGQGGNTIYF.

This chain links TRBV5-1 with TRBJ2-5, with 11 nucleotides matching TRBD2. CDR1 and CDR2 (germline): SGHRS, YFSETQ. This CDR3 is 16 amino acids long. Trimming at V came to 0 bases and at J to 3 bases, leaving 4 bases not matched to a gene. For the CDR3, the DNA is TGCGCCAGCAGCTTGGGGGGGACTAGCGGAGAAGAGACCCAGTACTTC. Translating it yields CASSLGGTSGEETQYF.

The chain joins TRBV27 to TRBJ1-4, with D unresolved. The CDR3 totals 13 residues. V was pared by 1 base and J by 4 bases, with 4 bases between. The germline V gene encodes CDR1 MNHEY and CDR2 SMNVEV (reference sequence). CDR3 protein: CASSLYHNEKLFF. The CDR3, as DNA: TGTGCCAGCAGTTTATACCATAATGAAAAACTGTTTTTT.

This clone was picked up one time. The CDR3 DNA reads as TGCGCCAGCAGCTTGGAGATGGGGGCGAGCTTTGGCTACACCTTC. Translation: CASSLEMGASFGYTF. The chain combines TRBV5-1 with TRBJ1-2, with TRBD1 as a possible D gene (6 bases). The germline CDR1 and CDR2 sequences are SGHRS and YFSETQ. Trimming cost V 0 bases and J 7 bases, with 16 bases left between them. There are 15 residues in the CDR3.

J is TRBJ2-1 and V is TRBV27; D may match TRBD1 or TRBD2 (5 bases each). This CDR3 is 15 amino acids long. Germline V lookup: CDR1 MNHEY, CDR2 SMNVEV (reference sequence). Between the trimmed V and J ends, which lost 3 bases and 5 bases, there was a span of 14 bases. CDR3 in amino acids: CASSFSPRGDNEQFF. CDR3 DNA: TGTGCCAGCAGTTTTAGTCCGCGAGGGGACAATGAGCAGTTCTTC.

The CDR3 protein is CASSYPAGVPYNEQFF. CDR3 DNA sequence: TGTGCCAGCAGTTACCCAGCGGGGGTCCCCTACAATGAGCAGTTCTTC. The chain recombines TRBV6-6 with TRBJ2-1; 8 nucleotides match TRBD2. From germline, CDR1 is MNHNY and CDR2 SVGAGI (reference sequence). V lost 2 bases to trimming and J lost 2 bases; unmatched junction nucleotides: 5. The CDR3 is made up of 16 amino acids.

This clone was detected a few times. J is TRBJ1-1 and V is TRBV5-4; TRBD1 might be the D (6 bases). Germline loops: CDR1 SGHNT, CDR2 YYREEE (reference sequence). The germline V and J ends were trimmed by 5 bases and 11 bases, with 16 bases remaining between them. This CDR3 comprises 12 residues. CDR3 loop: CASSSDSVNAFF. CDR3 in DNA: TGTGCCAGCAGTTCGGACAGCGTTAACGCTTTCTTT. Looking up the rest from reference TRBV5-4 and TRBJ1-1 gives the full variable domain: ETGVTQSPTHLIKTRGQQVTLRCSSQSGHNTVSWYQQALGQGPQFIFQYYREEENGRGNFPPRFSGLQFPNYSSELNVNALELDDSALYLCASSSDSVNAFFGQGTRLTVV.

The chain combines TRBV6-6 with TRBJ2-1; D uncertain. This CDR3 has 13 residues. The germline V gene encodes CDR1 MNHNY and CDR2 SVGAGI (reference sequence). Trimming took 4 bases from V and 6 from J, leaving 10 bases between them. DNA of the CDR3: TGTGCCAGCAGTTTGTCTGGCAGCAATGAGCAGTTCTTC. Protein sequence: CASSLSGSNEQFF.

The chain recombines TRBV27 with TRBJ1-1, with 9 positions matching TRBD1. Germline V CDR1 and CDR2: MNHEY, SMNVEV (reference sequence). J lost 4 bases, V lost 6 bases, and 18 bases had no gene match. This CDR3 is built from 18 residues. The CDR3: CASSHTWDRVEKSTEAFF. The CDR3 DNA reads as TGTGCCAGCAGCCACACATGGGACAGGGTGGAAAAGAGCACTGAAGCTTTCTTT.

This clone was detected only once. V is TRBV13 and J is TRBJ1-1; TRBD1 might be the D (5 bases). V gave up 6 bases and J gave up 4 bases, with 15 bases separating them. CDR3 size: 14 residues. Germline V CDR1 and CDR2: PRHDT, FYEKMQ (reference sequence). The chain's CDR3 is CASRPQGEGTEAFF. The CDR3 nucleotides read TGTGCCAGCAGGCCCCAGGGCGAGGGCACTGAAGCTTTCTTT.

The rearrangement joins TRBV6-1 to TRBJ2-3; D assignment may be TRBD1 or TRBD2 (5 bases each). CDR3 size: 15 residues. V lost 3 bases, J lost 5 bases, and 15 bases lay in between. Germline V CDR1 and CDR2: MNHNS, SASEGT. CDR3 sequence (DNA): TGTGCCAGCAGTGACGAGGGGAGCCCGGTAGATACGCAGTATTTT. Translation: CASSDEGSPVDTQYF.

The J gene is TRBJ1-2, the V gene TRBV6-5, with 7 bases identical to TRBD1. There are 13 residues in the CDR3. The germline V gene encodes CDR1 MNHEY and CDR2 SVGAGI. The V segment lost 2 bases and the J segment 4 bases; nucleotides outside the gene matches: 1. CDR3 sequence: CASSYGTVYGYTF. The DNA for the CDR3 is TGTGCCAGCAGTTACGGGACAGTCTATGGCTACACCTTC.

This sequence joins TRBV19 and TRBJ1-2; the D is unclear. The CDR3 covers 12 residues. The germline CDR1 and CDR2 sequences are LNHDA and SQIVND (reference sequence). The V end was cut by 9 bases, the J end by 8 bases, with 16 bases between. As DNA, the CDR3 is TGTGCCAGGCCAGCCTCATGGAACGGCTACACCTTC. As protein: CARPASWNGYTF.

The rearrangement uses TRBV12-5 and TRBJ2-3; 7 nucleotides line up with TRBD2. Trimming removed 0 bases from V and 6 bases from J; junction bases left unmatched: 9. CDR1 and CDR2 (germline): LGHNT, FRNRAP. This CDR3 is built from 16 residues. The CDR3 spells CASGLVLGEGPDTQYF. As DNA, the CDR3 is TGTGCTAGTGGTTTGGTATTGGGGGAGGGACCGGATACGCAGTATTTT.

The rearrangement uses TRBV7-2 and TRBJ2-1, with TRBD2 as a possible D gene (6 bases). V lost 0 bases, J lost 7 bases, and 16 bases lay in between. This CDR3 has 16 residues. CDR1 is SGHTA, CDR2 FQGNSA, per germline. In nucleotides, the CDR3 is TGTGCCAGCAGCTTAGCGGGAGGCGGGGTCAGGAATGAGCAGTTCTTC. The encoded protein is CASSLAGGGVRNEQFF.

This clone was detected only a few times. The rearrangement links TRBV7-8 to TRBJ2-7; TRBD1 matches at 10 bases. CDR3 size: 18 residues. Germline CDR1 SGHVS, CDR2 FQNEAQ. The V gene end was trimmed by 3 bases and the J gene end by 2 bases; junction bases not matched to a gene: 13. DNA of the CDR3: TGTGCCAGCAGCTTCGGGACAGGGGCCCTAGTATTCGCCTACGAGCAGTACTTC. The encoded protein is CASSFGTGALVFAYEQYF.

The chain employs TRBV7-8 and TRBJ1-2; D remains unclear. This CDR3 is built from 15 residues. CDR1 SGHVS and CDR2 FQNEAQ come from the germline V gene. V was pared by 1 base and J by 2 bases, with 11 bases between. The CDR3 DNA reads TGTGCCAGCAGCTTAGAGGCCAGGAGAAACTATGGCTACACCTTC. Protein sequence: CASSLEARRNYGYTF. Full variable domain (missing parts from reference TRBV7-8 and TRBJ1-2): GAGVSQSPRYKVAKRGQDVALRCDPISGHVSLFWYQQALGQGPEFLTYFQNEAQLDKSGLPSDRFFAERPEGSVSTLKIQRTQQEDSAVYLCASSLEARRNYGYTFGSGTRLTVV.

This clone was detected only once. The genes are TRBV9 and TRBJ2-3; tentatively, D is TRBD1 (5 bases). CDR1 is SGDLS and CDR2 is YYNGEE in the germline V gene. This CDR3 has 14 residues. Trimming took off 9 bases at V and 5 bases at J, with 19 bases between the two ends. The CDR3 nucleotides are TGTGCCAACTCGACCCAGGGTAACGGAGATACGCAGTATTTT. Its translation: CANSTQGNGDTQYF.

The rearrangement links TRBV10-3 to TRBJ1-2, with 11 bases matching TRBD1. CDR3 length: 15 amino acids. From germline, CDR1 is ENHRY and CDR2 SYGVKD. Germline trimming cut 3 bases from V and 4 bases from J; bases unmatched to any gene: 4. CDR3 nucleotides: TGTGCCATCAGTGATACAGGACAGGGGGCCTATGGCTACACCTTC. This gives the protein CAISDTGQGAYGYTF.

J is TRBJ1-2 and V is TRBV7-9; TRBD1 agrees at 10 bases. Trimming cost V 5 bases and J 6 bases; bases outside gene matches: 0. The CDR3 loop spans 12 amino acids. Germline V gene sequence: CDR1 SEHNR, CDR2 FQNEAQ (reference sequence). The CDR3 region has the DNA TGTGCCAGCAGCGGGACAGGGGATGGCTACACCTTC. This sequence encodes CASSGTGDGYTF.

The chain has TRBV19 and TRBJ1-3; weak D call: TRBD1 (6 bases). The germline V gene has CDR1 LNHDA and CDR2 SQIVND (reference sequence). V lost 6 bases and J lost 1, with 22 bases in between. The CDR3 is 18 amino acids. CDR3 sequence reads: CASRRQGTPILSGNTIYF. DNA of the CDR3: TGTGCCAGTAGGCGCCAGGGGACACCAATCCTTTCTGGAAACACCATATATTTT.

The chain employs TRBV6-2 or TRBV6-3 and TRBJ2-1; 8 positions match TRBD1. Losses at the gene ends were 5 bases for V and 8 bases for J; bases not matched to a gene: 11. The CDR3 runs to 15 residues. Germline V CDR1 and CDR2: MNHEY, SVGEGT. CDR3 sequence: CASSTERTGIYEQFF. The CDR3 bases are TGTGCCAGCAGTACGGAACGGACAGGGATCTATGAGCAGTTCTTC.